A single sample is the source of the 2 T cell receptor beta chains below, sequenced in a study of identical twins. TCRdb recomputed calls from the 5' RACE reads with MiXCR, one row per CDR3 protein. This table has approximately 550,000 distinct CDR3 sequences, about 22% appearing once. This sample also belongs to another study, concerning yellow fever vaccine responses in identical twins.

Sequenced: CD4+ T cells sorted from blood. These receptors were taken from a woman younger than 35 in good health.

V is TRBV21-1 and J is TRBJ2-1. TRBV21-1 is a pseudogene locus. The CDR3 loop spans 12 amino acids. The CDR3 protein is CASSKVAARQFF. The DNA of the CDR3 is TGTGCCAGCAGCAAAGTTGCGGCTCGGCAGTTCTTC.

This clonotype occurred many times. CDR3 sequence: CSARRGNTEAFF. Written as DNA, the CDR3 is TGCAGTGCTAGACGAGGAAACACTGAAGCTTTCTTT. The rearrangement joins TRBV20-1 to TRBJ1-1; D is undetermined. Trimming shortened V by 2 bases and J by 2 bases, and 6 bases separated the two germline ends. CDR1 and CDR2 (germline): DFQATT, SNEGSKA (reference sequence). There are 12 residues in the CDR3.